The TCR beta chain under discussion was sequenced for a study of blood T cell repertoires in COVID-19. Study-level background: In each case, the material was cDNA or gDNA derived from T cells, B-cell-depleted T cells, or PBMCs.

The repertoire was sequenced with immunoSEQ multiplex PCR; TCRdb's copy has only in-frame clones and lacks some. The sample has about 200,000 clones, approximately 86% seen once. Trimming pared 5 bases from V and 2 bases from J, leaving 10 bases between. Looked up from germline, CDR1 is SGHTA and CDR2 is FQGNSA. CDR3 length equals 13 residues. The chain carries TRBV7-2 and TRBJ2-7; tentative D call: TRBD1 (6 bases). Source material: PBMCs or T cells enriched from blood (not recorded which). The TCR comes from a young woman who had been exposed to COVID-19. CDR3 amino acids: CASSARQAYEQYF. Written as DNA, the CDR3 is TGTGCCAGCAGCGCCAGACAGGCCTACGAGCAGTACTTC.